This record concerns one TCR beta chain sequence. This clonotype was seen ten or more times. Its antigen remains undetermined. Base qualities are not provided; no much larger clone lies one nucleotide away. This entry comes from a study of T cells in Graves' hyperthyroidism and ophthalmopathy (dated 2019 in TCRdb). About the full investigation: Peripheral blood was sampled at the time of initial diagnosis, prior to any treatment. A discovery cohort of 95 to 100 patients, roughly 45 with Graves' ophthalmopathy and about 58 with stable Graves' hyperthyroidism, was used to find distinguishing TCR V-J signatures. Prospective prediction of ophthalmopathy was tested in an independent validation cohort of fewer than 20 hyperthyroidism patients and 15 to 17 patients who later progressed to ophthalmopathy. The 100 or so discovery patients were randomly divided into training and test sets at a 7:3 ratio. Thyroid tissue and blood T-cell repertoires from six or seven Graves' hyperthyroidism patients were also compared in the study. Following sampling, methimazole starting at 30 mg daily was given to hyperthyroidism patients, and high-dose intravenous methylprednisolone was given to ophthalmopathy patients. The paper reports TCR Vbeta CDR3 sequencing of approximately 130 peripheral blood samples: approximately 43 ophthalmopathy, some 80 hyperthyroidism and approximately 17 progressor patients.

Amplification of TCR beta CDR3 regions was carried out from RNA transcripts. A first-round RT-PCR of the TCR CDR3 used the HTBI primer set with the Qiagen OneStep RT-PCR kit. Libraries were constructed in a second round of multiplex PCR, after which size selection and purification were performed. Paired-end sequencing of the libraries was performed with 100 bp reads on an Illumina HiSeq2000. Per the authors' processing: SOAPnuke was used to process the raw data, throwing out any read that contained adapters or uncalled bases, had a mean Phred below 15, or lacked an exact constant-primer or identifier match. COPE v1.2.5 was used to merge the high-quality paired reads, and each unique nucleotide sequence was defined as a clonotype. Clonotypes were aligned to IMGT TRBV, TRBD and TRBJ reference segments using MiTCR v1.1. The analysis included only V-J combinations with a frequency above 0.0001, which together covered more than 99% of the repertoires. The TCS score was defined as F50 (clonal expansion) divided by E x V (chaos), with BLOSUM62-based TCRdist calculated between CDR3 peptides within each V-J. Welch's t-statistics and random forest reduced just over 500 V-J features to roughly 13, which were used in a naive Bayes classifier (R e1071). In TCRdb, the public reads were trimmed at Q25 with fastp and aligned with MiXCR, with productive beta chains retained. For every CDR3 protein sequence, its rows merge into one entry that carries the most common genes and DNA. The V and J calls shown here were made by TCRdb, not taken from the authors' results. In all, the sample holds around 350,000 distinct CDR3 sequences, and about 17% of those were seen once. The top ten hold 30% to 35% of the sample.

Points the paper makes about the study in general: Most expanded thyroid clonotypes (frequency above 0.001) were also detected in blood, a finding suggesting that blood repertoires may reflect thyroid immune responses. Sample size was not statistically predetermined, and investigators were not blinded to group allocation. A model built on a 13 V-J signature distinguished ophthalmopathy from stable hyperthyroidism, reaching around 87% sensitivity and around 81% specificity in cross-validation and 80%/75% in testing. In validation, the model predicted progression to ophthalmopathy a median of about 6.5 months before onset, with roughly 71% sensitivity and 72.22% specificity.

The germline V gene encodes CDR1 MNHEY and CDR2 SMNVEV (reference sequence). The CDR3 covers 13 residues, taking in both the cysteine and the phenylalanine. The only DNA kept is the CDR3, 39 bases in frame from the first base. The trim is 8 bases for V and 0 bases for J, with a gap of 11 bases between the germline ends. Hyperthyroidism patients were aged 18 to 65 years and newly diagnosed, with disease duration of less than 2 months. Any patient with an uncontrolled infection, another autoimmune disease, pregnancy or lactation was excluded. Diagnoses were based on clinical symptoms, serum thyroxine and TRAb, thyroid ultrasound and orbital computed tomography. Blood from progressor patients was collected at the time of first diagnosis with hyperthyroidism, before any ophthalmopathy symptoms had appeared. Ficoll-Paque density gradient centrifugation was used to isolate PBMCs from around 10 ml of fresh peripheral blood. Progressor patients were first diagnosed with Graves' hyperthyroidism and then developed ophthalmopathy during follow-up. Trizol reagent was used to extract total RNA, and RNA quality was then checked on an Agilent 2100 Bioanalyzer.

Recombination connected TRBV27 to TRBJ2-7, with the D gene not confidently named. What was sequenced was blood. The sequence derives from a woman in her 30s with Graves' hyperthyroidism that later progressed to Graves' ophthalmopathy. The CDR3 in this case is CASGGVTSYEQYF. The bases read TGTGCCAGCGGCGGTGTCACCTCCTACGAGCAGTACTTC.